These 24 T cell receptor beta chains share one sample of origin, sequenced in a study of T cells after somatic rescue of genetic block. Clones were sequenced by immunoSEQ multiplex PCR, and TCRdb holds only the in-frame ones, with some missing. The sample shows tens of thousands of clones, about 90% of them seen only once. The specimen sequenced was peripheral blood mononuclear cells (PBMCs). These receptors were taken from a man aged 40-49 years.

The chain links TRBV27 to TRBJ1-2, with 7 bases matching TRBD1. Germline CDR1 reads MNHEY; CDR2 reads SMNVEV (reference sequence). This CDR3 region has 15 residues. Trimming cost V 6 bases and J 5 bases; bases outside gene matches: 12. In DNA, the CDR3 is TGTGCCAGCAGGGCGAGGGACAGAAGCTTGTATGGCTACACCTTC. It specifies CASRARDRSLYGYTF.

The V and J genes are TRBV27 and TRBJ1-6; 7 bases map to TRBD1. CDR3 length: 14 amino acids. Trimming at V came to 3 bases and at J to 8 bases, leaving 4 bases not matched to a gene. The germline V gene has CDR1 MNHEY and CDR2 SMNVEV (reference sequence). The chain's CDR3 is CASSFDREYSPLHF. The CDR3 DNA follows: TGTGCCAGCAGTTTTGACAGGGAATATTCACCCCTCCACTTT.

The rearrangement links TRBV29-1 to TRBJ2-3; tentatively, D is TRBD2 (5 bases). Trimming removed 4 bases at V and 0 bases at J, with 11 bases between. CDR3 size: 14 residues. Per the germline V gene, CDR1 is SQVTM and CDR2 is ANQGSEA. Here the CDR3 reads CSVGAGISTDTQYF. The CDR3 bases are TGCAGCGTTGGGGCGGGTATTAGCACAGATACGCAGTATTTT.

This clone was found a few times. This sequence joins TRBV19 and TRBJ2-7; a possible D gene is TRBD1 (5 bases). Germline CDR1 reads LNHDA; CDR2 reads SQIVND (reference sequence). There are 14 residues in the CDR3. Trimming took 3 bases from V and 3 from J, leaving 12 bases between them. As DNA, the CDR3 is TGTGCCAGTAGTATGGCAGGGTTGAACTACGAGCAGTACTTC. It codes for CASSMAGLNYEQYF. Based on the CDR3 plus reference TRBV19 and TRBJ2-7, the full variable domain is DGGITQSPKYLFRKEGQNVTLSCEQNLNHDAMYWYRQDPGQGLRLIYYSQIVNDFQKGDIAEGYSVSREKKESFPLTVTSAQKNPTAFYLCASSMAGLNYEQYFGPGTRLTVT.

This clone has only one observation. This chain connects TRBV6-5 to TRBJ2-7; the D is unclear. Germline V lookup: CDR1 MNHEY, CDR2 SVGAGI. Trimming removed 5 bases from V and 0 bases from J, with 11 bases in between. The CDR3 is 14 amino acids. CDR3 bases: TGTGCCAGCAGTCAACGAACACTCTCCTACGAGCAGTACTTC. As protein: CASSQRTLSYEQYF.

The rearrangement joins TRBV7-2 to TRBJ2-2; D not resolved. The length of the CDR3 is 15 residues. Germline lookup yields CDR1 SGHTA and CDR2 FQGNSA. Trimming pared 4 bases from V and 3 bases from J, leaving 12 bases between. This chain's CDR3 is CASSSRVLHTGELFF. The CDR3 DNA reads TGTGCCAGCAGCTCCCGCGTCCTTCACACCGGGGAGCTGTTTTTT.

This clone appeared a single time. The CDR3: CASSFQGGGETQYF. CDR3 bases: TGTGCCAGCAGCTTTCAGGGAGGGGGAGAGACCCAGTACTTC. The rearrangement links TRBV7-2 to TRBJ2-5, with a tentative D call TRBD2 (7 bases). Germline values: CDR1 SGHTA, CDR2 FQGNSA. The CDR3 length is 14 residues. V was trimmed by 3 bases and J by 4 bases, leaving 12 bases between them.

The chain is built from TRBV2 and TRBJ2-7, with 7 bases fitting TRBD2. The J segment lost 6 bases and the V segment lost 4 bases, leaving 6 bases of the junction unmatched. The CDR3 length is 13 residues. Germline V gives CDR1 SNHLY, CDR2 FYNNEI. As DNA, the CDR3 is TGTGCCAGCAGTGGTCAGCGGGGCTCCGAGCAGTACTTC. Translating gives CASSGQRGSEQYF.

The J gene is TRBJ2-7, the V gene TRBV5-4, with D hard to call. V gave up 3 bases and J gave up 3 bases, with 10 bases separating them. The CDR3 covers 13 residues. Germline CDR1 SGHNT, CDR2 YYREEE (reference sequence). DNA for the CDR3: TGTGCCAGCAGCTCCTCACCTTACTACGAGCAGTACTTC. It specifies CASSSSPYYEQYF. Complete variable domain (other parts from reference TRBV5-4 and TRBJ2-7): ETGVTQSPTHLIKTRGQQVTLRCSSQSGHNTVSWYQQALGQGPQFIFQYYREEENGRGNFPPRFSGLQFPNYSSELNVNALELDDSALYLCASSSSPYYEQYFGPGTRLTVT.

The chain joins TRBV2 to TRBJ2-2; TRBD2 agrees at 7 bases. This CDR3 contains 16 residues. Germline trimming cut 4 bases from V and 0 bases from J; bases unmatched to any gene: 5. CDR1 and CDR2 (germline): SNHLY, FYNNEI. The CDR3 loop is CASSAESGANTGELFF. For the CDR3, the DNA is TGTGCCAGCAGTGCTGAGAGCGGGGCGAACACCGGGGAGCTGTTTTTT.

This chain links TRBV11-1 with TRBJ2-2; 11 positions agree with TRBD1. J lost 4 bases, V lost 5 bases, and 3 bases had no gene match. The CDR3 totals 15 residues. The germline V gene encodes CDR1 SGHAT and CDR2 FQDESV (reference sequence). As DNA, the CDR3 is TGTGCCAGCAGCCGAGGACAGGGGGCCACCGGGGAGCTGTTTTTT. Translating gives CASSRGQGATGELFF.

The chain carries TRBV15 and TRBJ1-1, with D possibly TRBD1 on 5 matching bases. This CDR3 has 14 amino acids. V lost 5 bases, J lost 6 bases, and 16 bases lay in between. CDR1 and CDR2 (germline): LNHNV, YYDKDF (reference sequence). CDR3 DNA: TGTGCCACCAGCGGAAACCGGGACCCCCCTGAAGCTTTCTTT. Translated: CATSGNRDPPEAFF. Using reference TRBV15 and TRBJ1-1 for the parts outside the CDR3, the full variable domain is DAMVIQNPRYQVTQFGKPVTLSCSQTLNHNVMYWYQQKSSQAPKLLFHYYDKDFNNEADTPDNFQSRRPNTSFCFLDIRSPGLGDTAMYLCATSGNRDPPEAFFGQGTRLTVV.

CDR3 region: CASSPDLSGGYNEQFF. CDR3 bases: TGTGCCAGCAGCCCAGACCTCAGCGGGGGCTACAATGAGCAGTTCTTC. This chain joins TRBV9 and TRBJ2-1; TRBD2 aligns across 8 bases. The trim removed 4 bases at V and 3 bases at J, leaving 9 bases unmatched. From germline, CDR1 is SGDLS and CDR2 YYNGEE. There are 16 residues in the CDR3.

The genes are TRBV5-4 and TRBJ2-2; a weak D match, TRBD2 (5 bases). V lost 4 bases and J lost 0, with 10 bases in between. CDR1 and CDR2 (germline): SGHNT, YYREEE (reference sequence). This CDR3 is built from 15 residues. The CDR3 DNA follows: TGTGCCAGCAGCCCCCGGGGTTCGAACACCGGGGAGCTGTTTTTT. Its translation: CASSPRGSNTGELFF.

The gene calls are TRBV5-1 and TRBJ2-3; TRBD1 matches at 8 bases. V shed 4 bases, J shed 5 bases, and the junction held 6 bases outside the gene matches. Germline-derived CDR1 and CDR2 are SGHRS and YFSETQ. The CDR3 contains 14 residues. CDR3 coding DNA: TGCGCCAGCAGCGGCGGGACAGGACGAGATACGCAGTATTTT. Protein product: CASSGGTGRDTQYF.

The CDR3 coding sequence is TGTGCCAGCAGCCCAAACTACAATGAGCAGTTCTTC. Residues: CASSPNYNEQFF. The rearrangement uses TRBV9 and TRBJ2-1; D is unresolved. The CDR3 extends over 12 amino acids. V dropped 4 bases and J dropped 3 bases, with 5 bases sitting between them. The germline V gene encodes CDR1 SGDLS and CDR2 YYNGEE.

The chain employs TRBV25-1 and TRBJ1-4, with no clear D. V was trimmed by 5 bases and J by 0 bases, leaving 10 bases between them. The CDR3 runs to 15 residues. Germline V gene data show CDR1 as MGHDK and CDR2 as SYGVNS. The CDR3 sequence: CASSPGPSTNEKLFF. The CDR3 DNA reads TGTGCCAGCAGTCCAGGACCCTCAACTAATGAAAAACTGTTTTTT.

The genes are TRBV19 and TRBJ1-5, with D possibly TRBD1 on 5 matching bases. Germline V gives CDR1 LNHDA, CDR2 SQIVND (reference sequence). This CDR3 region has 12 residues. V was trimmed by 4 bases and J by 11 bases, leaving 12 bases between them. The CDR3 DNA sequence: TGTGCCAGTAGTAGGGGACTCGCAGCCCAGCATTTT. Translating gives CASSRGLAAQHF.

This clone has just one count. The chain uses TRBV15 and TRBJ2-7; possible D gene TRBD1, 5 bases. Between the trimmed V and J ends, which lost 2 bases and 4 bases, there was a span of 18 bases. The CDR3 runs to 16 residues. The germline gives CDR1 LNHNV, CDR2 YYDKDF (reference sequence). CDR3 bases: TGTGCCACCAGCAGACCATCCTATCAGGGTGTTTACGAGCAGTACTTC. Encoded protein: CATSRPSYQGVYEQYF. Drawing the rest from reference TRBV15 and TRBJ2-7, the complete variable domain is DAMVIQNPRYQVTQFGKPVTLSCSQTLNHNVMYWYQQKSSQAPKLLFHYYDKDFNNEADTPDNFQSRRPNTSFCFLDIRSPGLGDTAMYLCATSRPSYQGVYEQYFGPGTRLTVT.

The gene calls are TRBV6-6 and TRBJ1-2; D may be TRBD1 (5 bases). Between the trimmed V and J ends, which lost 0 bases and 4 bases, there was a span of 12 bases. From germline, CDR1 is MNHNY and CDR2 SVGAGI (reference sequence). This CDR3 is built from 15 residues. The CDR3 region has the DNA TGTGCCAGCAGTTACTCGGTGCAGGGCCTCTATGGCTACACCTTC. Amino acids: CASSYSVQGLYGYTF.

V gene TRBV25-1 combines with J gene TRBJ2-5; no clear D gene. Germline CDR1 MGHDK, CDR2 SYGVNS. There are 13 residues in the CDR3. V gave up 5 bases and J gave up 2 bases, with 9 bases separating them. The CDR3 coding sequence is TGTGCCAGCAGTCGGCAGCTGCAAGAGACCCAGTACTTC. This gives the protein CASSRQLQETQYF.

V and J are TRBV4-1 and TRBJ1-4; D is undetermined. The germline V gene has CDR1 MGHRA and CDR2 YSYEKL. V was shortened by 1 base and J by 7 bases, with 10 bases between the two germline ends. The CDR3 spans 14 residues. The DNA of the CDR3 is TGCGCCAGCAGCCAAGTGAGTAGGGTTGAAAAACTGTTTTTT. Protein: CASSQVSRVEKLFF.

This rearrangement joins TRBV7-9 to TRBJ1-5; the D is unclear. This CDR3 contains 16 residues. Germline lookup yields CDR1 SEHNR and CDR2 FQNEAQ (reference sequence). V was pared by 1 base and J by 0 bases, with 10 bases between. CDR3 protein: CASSLDAGRSNQPQHF. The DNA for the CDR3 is TGTGCCAGCAGCTTAGATGCAGGTCGTAGCAATCAGCCCCAGCATTTT.

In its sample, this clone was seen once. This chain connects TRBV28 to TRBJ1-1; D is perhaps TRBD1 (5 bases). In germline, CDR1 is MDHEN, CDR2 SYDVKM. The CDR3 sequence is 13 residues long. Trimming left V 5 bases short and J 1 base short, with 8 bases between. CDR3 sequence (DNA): TGTGCCAGCAGTCGGACACGGAACACTGAAGCTTTCTTT. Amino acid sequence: CASSRTRNTEAFF.